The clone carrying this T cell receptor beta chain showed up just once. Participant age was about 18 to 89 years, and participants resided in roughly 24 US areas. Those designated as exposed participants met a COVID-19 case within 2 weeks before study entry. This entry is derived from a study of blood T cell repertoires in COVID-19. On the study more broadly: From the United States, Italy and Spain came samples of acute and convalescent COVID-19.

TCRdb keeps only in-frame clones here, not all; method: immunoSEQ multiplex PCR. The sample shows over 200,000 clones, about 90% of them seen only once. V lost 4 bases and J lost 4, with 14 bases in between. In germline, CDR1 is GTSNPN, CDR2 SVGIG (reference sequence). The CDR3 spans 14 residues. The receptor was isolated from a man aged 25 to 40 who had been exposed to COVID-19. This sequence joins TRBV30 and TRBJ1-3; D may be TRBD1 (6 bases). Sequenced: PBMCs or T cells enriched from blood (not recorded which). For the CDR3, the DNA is TGTGCCTGGATAATGCAGGGGTACGGAAACACCATATATTTT. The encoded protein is CAWIMQGYGNTIYF. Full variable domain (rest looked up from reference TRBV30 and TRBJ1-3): SQTIHQWPATLVQPVGSPLSLECTVEGTSNPNLYWYRQAAGRGLQLLFYSVGIGQISSEVPQNLSASRPQDRQFILSSKKLLLSDSGFYLCAWIMQGYGNTIYFGEGSWLTVV.